These 21 T cell receptor beta chains share one sample of origin, sequenced in a study of T cells in Graves' hyperthyroidism and ophthalmopathy. The source material, RNA transcripts, was used to amplify TCR beta CDR3 regions. Carried out on the TCR CDR3, a first-round RT-PCR used the HTBI primer set. One entry per CDR3 protein results from TCRdb running MiXCR on the multiplex PCR reads. The table lists 380,000 or so distinct CDR3 sequences, about 14% of them singletons. Input material: blood. Source of these receptors: a man younger than 40 with Graves' hyperthyroidism that later progressed to Graves' ophthalmopathy.

This clonotype has only a few counts. The rearrangement joins TRBV7-8 to TRBJ2-6; D not certain. The germline V gene encodes CDR1 SGHVS and CDR2 FQNEAQ. The CDR3 runs 15 residues. V was shortened by 5 bases and J by 0 bases, with 8 bases between the two germline ends. The CDR3 is CASSPHRSGANVLTF. CDR3 DNA: TGTGCCAGCAGCCCCCACCGCTCTGGGGCCAACGTCCTGACTTTC.

This chain uses TRBV4-1 with TRBJ2-7; D not resolved. The germline gives CDR1 MGHRA, CDR2 YSYEKL. The CDR3 covers 14 residues. The V end was cut by 1 base, the J end by 2 bases, with 9 bases between. The CDR3 DNA reads as TGCGCCAGCAGCCAAGGATTTCTAGCCTACGAGCAGTACTTC. This codes for CASSQGFLAYEQYF.

This clonotype was detected only a few times. This rearrangement joins TRBV7-6 to TRBJ1-1, with 10 nucleotides matching TRBD1. This CDR3 comprises 19 residues. Germline values: CDR1 SGHVS, CDR2 FNYEAQ. Germline trimming cut 4 bases from V and 5 bases from J; bases unmatched to any gene: 19. The CDR3 DNA is TGTGCCAGCAGCTACCGAGCGCTGGCCGAGGGACAGGGGTGGACTGAAGCTTTCTTT. The encoded protein is CASSYRALAEGQGWTEAFF.

In its sample, this clonotype was seen many times. This chain links TRBV7-8 with TRBJ1-1; the D is unclear. The ends were cut back, 7 bases at V and 1 base at J, with 22 bases in the middle. The length of the CDR3 is 17 residues. Germline CDR1 SGHVS, CDR2 FQNEAQ. For the CDR3, the DNA is TGTGCCAGCACCCATCCTTCATCCGGGCCCCGGAACACTGAAGCTTTCTTT. Amino acid sequence: CASTHPSSGPRNTEAFF.

This clonotype was found many times. The gene calls are TRBV6-5 and TRBJ2-2; TRBD2 might be the D (6 bases). The CDR3 totals 15 residues. V was clipped by 0 bases and J by 4 bases, with 9 bases between them. Germline V gives CDR1 MNHEY, CDR2 SVGAGI. Here the CDR3 DNA reads TGTGCCAGCAGTTACTCAGGAGCGGGCACCGGGGAGCTGTTTTTT. It codes for CASSYSGAGTGELFF.

Ten or more counts support this clonotype. The chain joins TRBV15 to TRBJ2-5; 7 nucleotides match TRBD1. With V trimmed by 3 bases and J by 4 bases, 8 bases remained unmatched. The V gene's germline CDR1 is LNHNV and CDR2 YYDKDF (reference sequence). The length of the CDR3 is 15 residues. The CDR3 is CATSSSGTVLETQYF. CDR3 coding DNA: TGTGCCACCAGCAGCTCCGGGACAGTTTTAGAGACCCAGTACTTC.

In its sample, this clonotype was seen many times. The V and J genes are TRBV27 and TRBJ2-5, with 11 positions matching TRBD1. The germline CDR1 and CDR2 sequences are MNHEY and SMNVEV (reference sequence). J was trimmed by 4 bases and V by 7 bases; bases with no gene match: 8. The length of the CDR3 is 15 residues. The CDR3 spells CASTLRDRGAETQYF. CDR3 DNA sequence: TGTGCCAGCACCCTGAGGGACAGGGGGGCAGAGACCCAGTACTTC.

This clonotype was seen ten or more times. This chain uses TRBV20-1 with TRBJ1-6; D is possibly TRBD1 (6 bases). The CDR3 is made up of 15 amino acids. Germline CDR1 and CDR2: DFQATT and SNEGSKA (reference sequence). V gave up 6 bases and J gave up 9 bases, with 21 bases separating them. For the CDR3, the DNA is TGCAGTGCCCCTAGGGGGGGGTCTAGAGGTTCACCCCTCCACTTT. This encodes CSAPRGGSRGSPLHF.

The V gene is TRBV5-1, the J gene TRBJ2-5; 7 bases are shared with TRBD2. CDR1 and CDR2 (germline): SGHRS, YFSETQ. This CDR3 contains 13 residues. Losses at the gene ends were 3 bases for V and 5 bases for J; bases not matched to a gene: 4. CDR3 amino acids: CASSSISGETQYF. The DNA of the CDR3 is TGCGCCAGCAGCTCGATTAGCGGGGAGACCCAGTACTTC.

This clonotype has only a few counts. This chain uses TRBV14 with TRBJ1-1, with 7 nucleotides matching TRBD1. The length of the CDR3 is 15 residues. V gave up 4 bases and J gave up 0 bases; unmatched junction bases: 5. Germline CDR1 SGHDN, CDR2 FVKESK. The CDR3 spells CASSLRGWMNTEAFF. For the CDR3, the DNA is TGTGCCAGCAGCCTCAGGGGGTGGATGAACACTGAAGCTTTCTTT.

The rearrangement links TRBV10-2 to TRBJ1-5; D is undetermined. The CDR3 consists of 15 residues. The germline V and J ends were trimmed by 0 bases and 2 bases, with 8 bases remaining between them. Germline V lookup: CDR1 WSHSY, CDR2 SAAADI. CDR3 bases: TGCGCCAGCAGTGAGTCGTCGATCCGCAATCAGCCCCAGCATTTT. It is translated as CASSESSIRNQPQHF.

This clonotype showed up many times. The chain employs TRBV29-1 and TRBJ2-5, with D possibly matching TRBD1 (6 bases). This CDR3 has 13 residues. CDR1 SQVTM and CDR2 ANQGSEA come from the germline V gene. V lost 0 bases to trimming and J lost 2 bases, with 7 bases between them. The DNA for the CDR3 is TGCAGCGTTGAAGATGACAGGCAAGAGACCCAGTACTTC. Its protein product is CSVEDDRQETQYF.

This clonotype was seen ten or more times. J is TRBJ2-7 and V is TRBV5-1; D is uncertain. CDR3 length equals 13 residues. V lost 4 bases and J 3 bases, leaving 11 bases between the germline ends. Per the germline V gene, CDR1 is SGHRS and CDR2 is YFSETQ. The CDR3 is CASSLSPGYEQYF. CDR3 DNA: TGCGCCAGCAGCCTATCCCCCGGCTACGAGCAGTACTTC. The full variable domain, in which reference TRBV5-1 and TRBJ2-7 provide the parts outside the CDR3, is KAGVTQTPRYLIKTRGQQVTLSCSPISGHRSVSWYQQTPGQGLQFLFEYFSETQRNKGNFPGRFSGRQFSNSRSEMNVSTLELGDSALYLCASSLSPGYEQYFGPGTRLTVT.

There are a few counts of this clonotype. The chain combines TRBV5-1 with TRBJ2-1, with 11 bases fitting TRBD2. The J segment lost 1 base and the V segment lost 0 bases, leaving 6 bases of the junction unmatched. This CDR3 is built from 18 residues. Germline-derived CDR1 and CDR2 are SGHRS and YFSETQ. The CDR3 here is CASSLVLAGGPSYNEQFF. In DNA, the CDR3 is TGCGCCAGCAGCTTGGTCCTAGCGGGGGGCCCATCCTACAATGAGCAGTTCTTC.

This clonotype turned up a few times. This chain connects TRBV3-1 to TRBJ2-7, with unresolved D. In germline, CDR1 is LGHDT, CDR2 YNNKEL (reference sequence). The V end lost 1 base, the J end lost 5 bases, and 12 bases lay between the germline ends. There are 14 residues in the CDR3. CDR3 DNA sequence: TGTGCCAGCAGCCAAGGGACGGATTCGCACGAGCAGTACTTC. Protein sequence: CASSQGTDSHEQYF.

V and J are TRBV5-1 and TRBJ2-7; a possible D gene is TRBD1 (6 bases). CDR3 length: 15 amino acids. V lost 4 bases, J lost 5 bases, and 19 bases lay in between. The germline V gene has CDR1 SGHRS and CDR2 YFSETQ. The CDR3 DNA sequence: TGCGCCAGCAGCCTCCTACACTTTAAGGGGGACGAGCAGTACTTC. Translating it yields CASSLLHFKGDEQYF.

This chain joins TRBV9 and TRBJ2-1; possibly TRBD2 for D (7 bases). The CDR3 is made up of 17 amino acids. Trimming pared 3 bases from V and 1 base from J, leaving 17 bases between. Looked up from germline, CDR1 is SGDLS and CDR2 is YYNGEE. CDR3 loop: CASSAGGGGRSYNEQFF. The CDR3 coding sequence is TGTGCCAGCAGCGCGGGTGGGGGGGGCCGATCCTACAATGAGCAGTTCTTC.

This chain joins TRBV6-5 and TRBJ1-4; no reliable D call. Germline CDR1 MNHEY, CDR2 SVGAGI. Between the trimmed V and J ends, which lost 2 bases and 3 bases, there was a span of 16 bases. This CDR3 has 17 amino acids. The CDR3 is CASSYAVGQRANEKLFF. In DNA, the CDR3 is TGTGCCAGCAGTTACGCGGTCGGGCAGCGAGCTAATGAAAAACTGTTTTTT.

To note about this clonotype: A much larger clone differs from this one at a single base, so this may be a read error. The V gene is TRBV2, the J gene TRBJ2-2, with 8 bases identical to TRBD1. Germline-derived CDR1 and CDR2 are SNHLY and FYNNEI. V dropped 10 bases and J dropped 4; count of bases not matched to a gene: 8. The CDR3 runs 14 residues. The CDR3 sequence: CANLDREGTGELFF. Here the CDR3 DNA reads TGTGCCAACCTGGACAGGGAAGGCACCGGGGAGCTGTTTTTT.

This clonotype was seen many times. The CDR3, as DNA: TGTGCCAGCAGTCCCCCCCACACTGAAGCTTTCTTT. Its translation is CASSPPHTEAFF. The chain recombines TRBV12-3 or TRBV12-4 with TRBJ1-1; D not resolved. The CDR3 is 12 amino acids. V dropped 5 bases and J dropped 3 bases, with 7 bases sitting between them.

V usage is TRBV29-1 and J usage is TRBJ2-5; tentative D call: TRBD2 (6 bases). Per the germline V gene, CDR1 is SQVTM and CDR2 is ANQGSEA. With 5 bases removed from V and 5 bases from J, the gap between germline ends came to 15 bases. The CDR3 contains 13 residues. The CDR3 here is CSVPLGGGETQYF. The CDR3 DNA is TGCAGCGTTCCTCTGGGAGGTGGGGAGACCCAGTACTTC.